The count of the clone carrying this T cell receptor (beta chain) is one. The antigen is undetermined. This sample stems from a study of cytomegalovirus exposure and HLA in healthy donors. Study observations and caveats: Specificity of three CMV-associated chains for CMV antigens was verified in vitro. First-cohort TCR clusters were later found to tend to co-occur in the roughly 130 validation repertoires. Most TCR sequences were uncommon, yet certain public TCRs appeared in many donors. The authors enumerated 150 to 200 TCR beta chains as linked to cytomegalovirus.

Germline CDR1 and CDR2: MNHNS and SASEGT. Trimming removed 3 bases from V and 1 base from J; junction bases left unmatched: 3. The CDR3 has 14 amino acids. Libraries were prepared by immunoSEQ multiplex PCR; TCRdb keeps only in-frame clonotypes and omits some of them. The sample carries 250,000 to 400,000 clones, nearly 90% recorded once. The V and J genes are TRBV6-1 and TRBJ2-7; 7 positions match TRBD2. This TCR came from a man aged 25-45 years in good health and CMV-seronegative. The sample was PBMCs. CDR3 bases: TGTGCCAGCAGTGAGGGGGGGACTTCCTACGAGCAGTACTTC. It encodes CASSEGGTSYEQYF.